The clone carrying this TCR beta chain has a handful of counts. As yet, its antigen is unknown. This sample is drawn from a study of post-analysis software for immune sequencing data. Across the study: In terms of disease course, relapsing-remitting, secondary progressive and progressive-relapsing multiple sclerosis were included. Notes on the study in general: The study found TRBV5-6, TRBV5-1 and TRBV20-1 among a handful of TRBV segments more frequent in patients than controls. By F measure, strong co-clustering occurred among samples prepared in the same batch. Controls significantly exceeded multiple sclerosis patients in normalized Chao1 diversity.

The authors incorporated unique molecular identifiers into the TCR beta cDNA libraries. It was from roughly 0.93 to 9.6 million T cells that about half a million cDNA molecules came. TCRdb fed the PCR reads into MiXCR, producing one record per CDR3 protein. The sample has 600,000 to 750,000 distinct CDR3 sequences; around 64% are singletons. The CDR3 has 16 amino acids. Germline lookup yields CDR1 SGHNT and CDR2 YENEEA. After removal of 5 bases from V and 2 bases from J, the junction contained 10 bases not matched to a gene. The V gene is TRBV11-3, the J gene TRBJ2-3, with 7 bases that match TRBD2. The source of this sequence is a girl under 10 years old with multiple sclerosis. Sequences were obtained from blood. CDR3 loop: CASSLSSGGFTDTQYF. The DNA of the CDR3 is TGTGCCAGCAGCCTCTCTAGCGGCGGTTTCACAGATACGCAGTATTTT.